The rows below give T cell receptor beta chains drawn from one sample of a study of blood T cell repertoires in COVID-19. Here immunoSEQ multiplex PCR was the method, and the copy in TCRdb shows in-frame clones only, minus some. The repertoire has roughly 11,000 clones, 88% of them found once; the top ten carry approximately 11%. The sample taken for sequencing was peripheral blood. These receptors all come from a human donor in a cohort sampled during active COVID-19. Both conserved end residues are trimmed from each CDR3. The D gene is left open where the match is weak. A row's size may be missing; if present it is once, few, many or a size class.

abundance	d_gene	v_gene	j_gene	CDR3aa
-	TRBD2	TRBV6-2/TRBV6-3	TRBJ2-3	ASSPGTSFFADTQY
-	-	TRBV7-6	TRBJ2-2	ASSVETHRTSDIYTGELF
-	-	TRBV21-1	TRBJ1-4	ASRVTTGRRYEKLF
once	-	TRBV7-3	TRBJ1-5	ASSLGGTLRAQH
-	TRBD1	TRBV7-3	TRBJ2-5	ASSPGTVQETQY
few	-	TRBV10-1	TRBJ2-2	ASSDGGPNTGELF
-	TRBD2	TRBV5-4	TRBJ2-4	ASSLRFRGEENIQY
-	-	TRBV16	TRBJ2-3	ASSQGQDTQY
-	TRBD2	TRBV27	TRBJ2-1	ASSVGLASYYNEQF
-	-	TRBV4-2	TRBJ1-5	ASSLGEHQPQH
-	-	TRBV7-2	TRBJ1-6	ASSSGRDSPLH
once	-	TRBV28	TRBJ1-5	ASSLWGGRDNQPQH
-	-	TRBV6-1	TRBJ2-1	ASSEPTSFYNEQF
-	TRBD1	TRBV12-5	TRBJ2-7	ARFKQGCVPYEQY
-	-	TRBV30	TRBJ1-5	AWSFQAGNQPQH
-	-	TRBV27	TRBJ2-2	ASSSPPPVTGELF
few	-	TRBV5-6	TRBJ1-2	ASSEHYYGYT
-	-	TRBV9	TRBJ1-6	ASSVGPASPLH
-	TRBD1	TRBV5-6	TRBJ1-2	ASSLGQGANYGYT
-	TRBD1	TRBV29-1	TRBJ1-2	SVPGTGLTGYT
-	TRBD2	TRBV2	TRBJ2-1	ATGGSSYNEQF
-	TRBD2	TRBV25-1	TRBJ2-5	ASKRGGRETQY
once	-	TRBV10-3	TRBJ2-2	AIKGTDRMNTGELF
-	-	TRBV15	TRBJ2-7	ATSVDRGAYEQY
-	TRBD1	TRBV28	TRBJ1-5	ASSATGGGQPQH
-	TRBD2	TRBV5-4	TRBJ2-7	ASSRGSAGGYEQY
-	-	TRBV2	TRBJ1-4	ASSEGQGGEKLF